Detailed here is one T cell receptor (beta chain). The antigen this receptor binds is unknown. Within one base of it there is no much larger clone, and no base qualities were kept. The identical CDR3 is also encoded by other nucleotide sequences in the sample. CDR1 and CDR2 (SGHTA, FQGTGA) derive from the germline V gene. The CDR3 measures 15 amino acids from cysteine to phenylalanine. Solely the CDR3 DNA is kept, with 45 bases framed from the first base. V is trimmed back by 5 bases and J by 0 bases, and the junction contains 4 bases that no gene match accounts for. This sample is part of a study of blood T cell repertoires in COVID-19 (dated by TCRdb to 2018 to 2020). With regard to the full study: Samples from collaborators originated in the United States, Italy and Spain and spanned both the acute and convalescent phases of COVID-19. The prospective study material was composed of cDNA or gDNA derived from T cells, B-cell-depleted T cells, or PBMCs. Samples came from the ongoing ImmuneRACE study (first 160 participants) plus 1,254 subjects from 6 global collaborators. The repertoires were released in a freely available public database intended as a resource for research on the immune response to SARS-CoV-2. A de-identified subject ID, COVID-19 status, age in years and sex were almost always included in the sample metadata. Deeply sampled blood TCRbeta repertoires from subjects exposed to, actively infected with, or recovered from COVID-19 were included in the dataset. Where available, HLA class I and class II types were taken from metadata supplied by the sample provider and were not determined by assay-based typing.

At one collaborating source in Seattle, patients were enrolled during active infection and were followed longitudinally through the course of disease. Collaborating institutions collected whole blood in K2EDTA tubes following their own protocols. Collaborator samples were shipped for TCRbeta analysis as frozen whole blood, isolated PBMCs, or DNA extracted from either sample type. The immunoSEQ Assay, a bias-controlled multiplex PCR, was used to amplify TCRbeta CDR3 regions from genomic DNA. The published analysis was carried out like this. Within the assay, amplification of reference gene primers was used to estimate how many nucleated cells each sample contained. Sequence reads were collapsed and filtered to measure the absolute abundance of every unique TCRbeta CDR3 rearrangement. Productive Simpson clonality was computed per sample as the square root of Simpson's diversity index over productive rearrangements. TCRdb stores this immuneACCESS table with in-frame sequences only. Part of the clones is absent; in the studies checked, under half of the shortfall reflects unresolved V genes, and no reason is known for the rest. That table is the source of V, J and clone size, and D and trimming were worked out from the DNA. The sample has under 100,000 clones on record, 70% to 85% of them singletons. The ten largest clones add up to approximately 3% of the sample.

Summary of the overall study and its limitations: How much clinical and demographic metadata was included differed by source and by participant, and the metadata was provided uncurated.

Source material: peripheral blood. This TCR derives from a woman older than 75 with COVID-19, enrolled during active disease. This sequence uses TRBV7-3 and TRBJ2-3; the junction holds 8 bases that match TRBD2. At the DNA level, the sequence is TGTGCCAGCAGCCGGGCGGGGGGTAGCACAGATACGCAGTATTTT. The encoded protein is CASSRAGGSTDTQYF.